The T cell receptor (beta chain) described here comes from a study of vaccination and CD4 T cells after COVID-19. Whole-study context: Controls had a CEFX pool, an HIV-1 Nef pool, or no peptide added.

The sample's treatment: 10-day PBMC culture with coronavirus spike peptide pools or control peptides (ViraFEST assay). This clonotype was detected a few times. Its target is unknown. Sequence data for DNA of cultured CD4+ T cells were generated by the Oncomine TCR Beta short-read assay. From cultured CD4+ T cells, genomic DNA was extracted. TCRdb ran MiXCR on the PCR reads and lists one entry per CDR3 protein. The sample lists about 14,000 distinct CDR3 sequences; about 53% were seen once. The CDR3 is 14 residues long. Germline V gene lookup returns CDR1 MNHEY and CDR2 SMNVEV (reference sequence). The germline V and J ends were trimmed by 2 bases and 8 bases, with 15 bases remaining between them.

This chain joins TRBV27 and TRBJ1-2; D is possibly TRBD1 (5 bases). The sequences come from CD4+ T cells from blood, cultured in vitro, collected before SARS-CoV-2 vaccination. The sequence came from a human donor who had recovered from COVID-19. The DNA for the CDR3 is TGTGCCAGCAGTTTAGGGTGGGGGGTTACAGGCTACACCTTC. It yields the protein CASSLGWGVTGYTF.